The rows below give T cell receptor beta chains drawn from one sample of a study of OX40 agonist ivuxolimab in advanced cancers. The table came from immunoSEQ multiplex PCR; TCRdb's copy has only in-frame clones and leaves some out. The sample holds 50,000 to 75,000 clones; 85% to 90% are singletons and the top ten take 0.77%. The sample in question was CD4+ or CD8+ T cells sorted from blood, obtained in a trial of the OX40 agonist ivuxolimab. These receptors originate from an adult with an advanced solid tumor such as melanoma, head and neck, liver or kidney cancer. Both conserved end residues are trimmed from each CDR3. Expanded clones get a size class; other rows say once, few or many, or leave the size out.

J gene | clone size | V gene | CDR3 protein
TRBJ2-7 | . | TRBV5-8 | ASSTGGYEQY
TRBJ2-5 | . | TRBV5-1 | ASAEYGAETQY
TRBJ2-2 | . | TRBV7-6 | ASSGLAGVGTGELF
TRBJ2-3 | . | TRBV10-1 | ASTTSGATDTQY
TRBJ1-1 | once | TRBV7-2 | ASSAFLTVNTEAF
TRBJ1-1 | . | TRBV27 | ASSKRDRGPTEAF
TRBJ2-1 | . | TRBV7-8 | ASRLGAGEQF
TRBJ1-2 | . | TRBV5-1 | ASSLTSGRDNYGYT
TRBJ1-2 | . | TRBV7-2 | ASSLVPYGYT
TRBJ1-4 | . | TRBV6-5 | ASSWTGEPNEKLF
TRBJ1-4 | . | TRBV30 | AWGTGVVEKLF
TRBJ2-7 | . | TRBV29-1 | SVVTGSLPYEQY
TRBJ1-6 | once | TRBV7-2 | ASSSYGGSPLH
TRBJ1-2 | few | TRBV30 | AWSLGPYGYT
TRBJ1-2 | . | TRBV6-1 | ASSERGRLIYGYT
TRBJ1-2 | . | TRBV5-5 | ASSRTGGIDYGYT
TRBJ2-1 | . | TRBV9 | ASSPSGSIVAYNEQF
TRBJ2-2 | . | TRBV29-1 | SVMNSRELF
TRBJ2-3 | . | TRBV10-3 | AISEGLAGYSDVTDTQY
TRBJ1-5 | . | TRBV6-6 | ASSYSLNQPQH
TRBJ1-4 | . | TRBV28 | ASSINPGRNEKLF
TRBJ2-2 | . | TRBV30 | AWSRSRAGELF
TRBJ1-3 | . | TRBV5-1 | ASSWTFTGTGNTIY
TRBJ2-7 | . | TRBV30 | AWSVRGVSYEQY
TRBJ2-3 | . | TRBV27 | ASRPGQSRTQY
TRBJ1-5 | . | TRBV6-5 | ASSQDRGHQPQH
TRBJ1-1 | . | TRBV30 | AWSVRFGDTEAF
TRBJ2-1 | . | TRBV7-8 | ASSLLGTRGANEQF
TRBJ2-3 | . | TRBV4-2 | ASSQDRRAGGTDTQY
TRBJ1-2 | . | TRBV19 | ASTPSGTGNYGYT
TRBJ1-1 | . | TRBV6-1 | ATHRTPERNTEAF
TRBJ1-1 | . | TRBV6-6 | ASSAPRSRAF
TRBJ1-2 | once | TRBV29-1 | SAQQGHGYT
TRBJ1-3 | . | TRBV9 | ASSAPEGWGTIY
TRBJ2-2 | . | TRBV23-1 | ASSQSRGVTGELF
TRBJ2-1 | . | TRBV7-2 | ASSLVAGGPGREQF